This passage covers 7 T cell receptor beta chains from one sample sequenced in a study of T cell responses to AZD1222 COVID-19 vaccine. Repertoires were generated with immunoSEQ multiplex PCR, while TCRdb's copy carries only in-frame clones and drops some. The profile shows some 96,000 clones, 88% of them singletons. The source material was peripheral blood, sampled on day 0 of AZD1222 vaccination. Receptors originate from an adult in good health.

This clone occurred once. The V gene is TRBV7-8, the J gene TRBJ1-3; D call uncertain. The V end was cut by 1 base, the J end by 0 bases, with 4 bases between. The CDR3 runs to 14 residues. Per the germline V gene, CDR1 is SGHVS and CDR2 is FQNEAQ. CDR3 sequence reads: CASSLGHSGNTIYF. The CDR3 DNA reads TGTGCCAGCAGCTTAGGACACTCTGGAAACACCATATATTTT.

The CDR3 DNA sequence: TGTGCCAGCAGGCAGGGTGGTGAAAAACTGTTTTTT. Translating gives CASRQGGEKLFF. The V and J genes are TRBV6-5 and TRBJ1-4, with D perhaps TRBD1 (5 bases). CDR3 length: 12 amino acids. Germline V CDR1 and CDR2: MNHEY, SVGAGI. V was shortened by 6 bases and J by 7 bases, with 9 bases between the two germline ends.

The chain couples TRBV29-1 to TRBJ2-2, with 9 positions matching TRBD1. V dropped 4 bases and J dropped 4; count of bases not matched to a gene: 4. The germline gives CDR1 SQVTM, CDR2 ANQGSEA. This CDR3 has 14 residues. The CDR3 reads CSVAPTGGTGELFF. CDR3 sequence (DNA): TGCAGCGTTGCCCCGACAGGGGGCACCGGGGAGCTGTTTTTT.

This chain connects TRBV10-3 to TRBJ2-2; TRBD1 agrees at 7 bases. V lost 6 bases, J lost 1 base, and 5 bases stayed unmatched. Germline V lookup: CDR1 ENHRY, CDR2 SYGVKD. CDR3 length: 15 amino acids. DNA for the CDR3: TGTGCCATCAGATCCGGGGACAGGAACACCGGGGAGCTGTTTTTT. Its translation is CAIRSGDRNTGELFF.

J is TRBJ2-1 and V is TRBV2; TRBD2 matches 10 bases. Unmatched junction bases numbered 8, after V lost 6 bases and J lost 9 bases. The germline CDR1 and CDR2 sequences are SNHLY and FYNNEI. The CDR3 contains 14 residues. The CDR3 DNA follows: TGTGCCAGCAGGAAACTAGCGGGATCGGTTGAGCAGTTCTTC. Residues: CASRKLAGSVEQFF.

This chain uses TRBV3-1 (or the pseudogene TRBV3-2) with TRBJ1-6; D is ambiguous. The germline V and J ends were trimmed by 0 bases and 16 bases, with 10 bases remaining between them. This CDR3 has 12 amino acids. Germline lookup yields CDR1 LGHDT and CDR2 YNNKEL (reference sequence). The CDR3 nucleotides read TGTGCCAGCAGCCAAGAGACGCCGGATCTCCACTTT. This sequence encodes CASSQETPDLHF.

This clone was recorded a few times. The rearrangement joins TRBV6-5 to TRBJ2-7, with 8 nucleotides matching TRBD1. Germline CDR1 reads MNHEY; CDR2 reads SVGAGI. This CDR3 contains 15 residues. V dropped 2 bases and J dropped 0; count of bases not matched to a gene: 3. DNA for the CDR3: TGTGCCAGCAGTTACGAGACAGGGGCCTCCTACGAGCAGTACTTC. Protein product: CASSYETGASYEQYF.